The 32 T cell receptor beta chains reported below all come from one sample, sequenced in a study of graft-versus-host responses after intestinal transplantation. Antigens for these TCRs are unknown. TCRdb keeps only in-frame clones here, not all; method: immunoSEQ multiplex PCR. Of about 110,000 clones listed, roughly nine tenths are singletons. Sequencing used unstimulated CD4+ T cells sorted from spleen or lymph node cells, obtained before transplant. Every receptor here comes from a human donor who was the organ donor for an intestinal transplant.

The rearrangement uses TRBV7-2 and TRBJ1-2; 8 nucleotides align to TRBD1. V lost 4 bases, J lost 0 bases, and 10 bases stayed unmatched. Looked up from germline, CDR1 is SGHTA and CDR2 is FQGNSA. This CDR3 has 17 residues. For the CDR3, the DNA is TGTGCCAGCAGCTCTAGGACAGGGCAGTATCCTAACTATGGCTACACCTTC. Translation gives CASSSRTGQYPNYGYTF. Full variable domain (remainder filled in from reference TRBV7-2 and TRBJ1-2): GAGVSQSPSNKVTEKGKDVELRCDPISGHTALYWYRQSLGQGLEFLIYFQGNSAPDKSGLPSDRFSAERTGGSVSTLTIQRTQQEDSAVYLCASSSRTGQYPNYGYTFGSGTRLTVV.

J is TRBJ2-1 and V is TRBV30; tentative D call: TRBD2 (6 bases). V dropped 5 bases and J dropped 1 base, with 15 bases sitting between them. Germline values: CDR1 GTSNPN, CDR2 SVGIG (reference sequence). The CDR3 has 15 amino acids. The CDR3 protein is CAWRGLPMSYNEQFF. The DNA for the CDR3 is TGTGCCTGGCGGGGACTGCCCATGTCCTACAATGAGCAGTTCTTC.

V is TRBV4-1 and J is TRBJ2-3, with TRBD2 matching 13 bases. Germline lookup yields CDR1 MGHRA and CDR2 YSYEKL. This CDR3 comprises 18 residues. V lost 0 bases and J lost 3; bases outside the gene matches: 6. In DNA form, the CDR3 reads TGCGCCAGCAGCCAAGATCCCCGGACTAGCGGGGGAACAGATACGCAGTATTTT. Translation gives CASSQDPRTSGGTDTQYF.

In nucleotides, the CDR3 is TGTGCCAGCAGTTCGACGCGGGGGCCCTACAATGAGCAGTTCTTC. Translating gives CASSSTRGPYNEQFF. The chain couples TRBV27 to TRBJ2-1; TRBD2 is a possible D gene (7 bases). Germline V lookup: CDR1 MNHEY, CDR2 SMNVEV (reference sequence). Trimming stripped 4 bases from V and 2 bases from J, with 12 bases between. The CDR3 is 15 amino acids.

The rearrangement uses TRBV6-1 and TRBJ2-7; a weak D match, TRBD2 (5 bases). The CDR3 spans 14 residues. Germline V CDR1 and CDR2: MNHNS, SASEGT. Trimming pared 6 bases from V and 7 bases from J, leaving 19 bases between. The DNA of the CDR3 is TGTGCCAGCAGGCGGGTTAGGCAGTCTGGGGAGCAGTACTTC. Encoded protein: CASRRVRQSGEQYF.

This clone was picked up one time. The chain recombines TRBV20-1 with TRBJ1-1; D uncertain. The germline V gene has CDR1 DFQATT and CDR2 SNEGSKA (reference sequence). V lost 5 bases, J lost 0 bases, and 4 bases lay in between. The CDR3 contains 11 residues. CDR3 loop: CSADMNTEAFF. In DNA form, the CDR3 reads TGCAGTGCTGACATGAACACTGAAGCTTTCTTT.

V and J are TRBV6-5 and TRBJ1-2; 7 bases line up with TRBD1. Trimming at V came to 5 bases and at J to 2 bases, leaving 8 bases not matched to a gene. The CDR3 runs 15 residues. Germline V lookup: CDR1 MNHEY, CDR2 SVGAGI. The CDR3 sequence is CASSRQGWLNYGYTF. The CDR3 DNA sequence: TGTGCCAGCAGTAGACAGGGCTGGTTGAACTATGGCTACACCTTC.

This sequence joins TRBV4-1 and TRBJ1-1; a possible D gene is TRBD1 (5 bases). V was cut by 3 bases and J by 7 bases, with 27 bases left in between. The germline gives CDR1 MGHRA, CDR2 YSYEKL. CDR3 length equals 18 residues. This CDR3 is CASSHPAGTATLIHEAFF. In nucleotides, the CDR3 is TGCGCCAGCAGCCACCCCGCCGGGACCGCAACGCTAATACATGAAGCTTTCTTT.

The chain links TRBV5-1 to TRBJ2-3; D may be TRBD1 (5 bases). This CDR3 contains 15 residues. Trimming removed 4 bases from V and 1 base from J, with 13 bases in between. CDR1 and CDR2 from the germline V gene are SGHRS and YFSETQ. This CDR3 reads CASSLRVGGTDTQYF. The CDR3 bases are TGCGCCAGCAGCCTCCGAGTAGGGGGCACAGATACGCAGTATTTT.

The rearrangement links TRBV30 to TRBJ1-2, with 8 positions matching TRBD1. Germline trimming cut 2 bases from V and 4 bases from J; bases unmatched to any gene: 3. Germline V lookup: CDR1 GTSNPN, CDR2 SVGIG (reference sequence). The CDR3 spans 13 residues. CDR3 sequence: CAWSLGTGYGYTF. The CDR3 DNA reads TGTGCCTGGAGTCTCGGGACAGGCTATGGCTACACCTTC.

This sequence joins TRBV15 and TRBJ2-7; a weak D match, TRBD1 (5 bases). V lost 8 bases and J lost 4, with 18 bases in between. CDR3 length equals 14 residues. Germline-derived CDR1 and CDR2 are LNHNV and YYDKDF (reference sequence). The CDR3 loop reads CATAKQTGRYEQYF. In nucleotides, the CDR3 is TGTGCCACCGCCAAACAAACAGGTCGGTACGAGCAGTACTTC.

This chain connects TRBV7-2 to TRBJ2-7, with a tentative D call TRBD1 (5 bases). CDR1 and CDR2 (germline): SGHTA, FQGNSA. Deletions cut 5 bases from V and 4 bases from J, with 12 bases between. The CDR3 totals 13 residues. CDR3 protein: CASSRRGGYEQYF. CDR3 bases: TGTGCCAGCAGCCGAAGGGGTGGGTACGAGCAGTACTTC.

This sequence joins TRBV5-1 and TRBJ2-5; D is possibly TRBD1 (5 bases). V dropped 4 bases and J dropped 4 bases, with 14 bases sitting between them. The CDR3 has 14 residues. Per the germline V gene, CDR1 is SGHRS and CDR2 is YFSETQ. This CDR3 is CASSPDSGLETQYF. The DNA for the CDR3 is TGCGCCAGCAGCCCTGACAGTGGATTAGAGACCCAGTACTTC.

The rearrangement links TRBV30 to TRBJ1-5; D is uncertain. Germline V lookup: CDR1 GTSNPN, CDR2 SVGIG (reference sequence). V shed 0 bases and J shed 3 bases, with 12 bases lying between them. The CDR3 is 15 residues long. CDR3 nucleotides: TGTGCCTGGAGTGTACCGGGTCCCCCCAATCAGCCCCAGCATTTT. This translates into CAWSVPGPPNQPQHF.

This clone has just a few counts. Other DNA sequences in this sample translate to the same CDR3. V and J are TRBV30 and TRBJ2-7; D remains unclear. Looked up from germline, CDR1 is GTSNPN and CDR2 is SVGIG (reference sequence). This CDR3 has 11 amino acids. The V end lost 0 bases, the J end lost 4 bases, and 4 bases lay between the germline ends. CDR3 amino acids: CAWSVGYEQYF. CDR3 in DNA: TGTGCCTGGAGTGTAGGGTACGAGCAGTACTTC. Based on the CDR3 plus reference TRBV30 and TRBJ2-7, the full variable domain is SQTIHQWPATLVQPVGSPLSLECTVEGTSNPNLYWYRQAAGRGLQLLFYSVGIGQISSEVPQNLSASRPQDRQFILSSKKLLLSDSGFYLCAWSVGYEQYFGPGTRLTVT.

This chain uses TRBV6-4 with TRBJ2-7, with 7 bases that match TRBD1. With V trimmed by 5 bases and J by 9 bases, 4 bases remained unmatched. Per germline, CDR1 MRHNA and CDR2 SNTAGT. CDR3 length: 11 residues. The CDR3, as DNA: TGTGCCAGCAGTTTGGGGACAGCGCAGTACTTC. It yields the protein CASSLGTAQYF.

The chain has TRBV5-1 and TRBJ1-1; D perhaps matches TRBD1 (5 bases). The V gene's germline CDR1 is SGHRS and CDR2 YFSETQ. Between the trimmed V and J ends, which lost 1 base and 8 bases, there was a span of 15 bases. This CDR3 has 14 residues. CDR3 residues: CASSLNTGSGEAFF. In nucleotides, the CDR3 is TGCGCCAGCAGCTTGAATACAGGCTCGGGAGAAGCTTTCTTT.

This clone appeared a single time. The V and J genes are TRBV23-1 and TRBJ1-6, with a possible D match to TRBD1 (6 bases). TRBV23-1 qualifies as an ORF whose function is uncertain. Deletions cut 2 bases from V and 5 bases from J, with 13 bases between. This CDR3 has 16 amino acids. The CDR3 DNA follows: TGCGCCAGCAGTCAAGGGGACACCCAACATAATTCACCCCTCCACTTT. Amino acids: CASSQGDTQHNSPLHF.

The genes are TRBV4-1 and TRBJ2-1; perhaps TRBD2 as D (6 bases). Trimming took off 0 bases at V and 9 bases at J, with 21 bases between the two ends. The germline gives CDR1 MGHRA, CDR2 YSYEKL. The CDR3 covers 17 residues. CDR3 in amino acids: CASSQDTTGVSSGEQFF. In nucleotides, the CDR3 is TGCGCCAGCAGCCAAGATACAACGGGAGTATCGTCGGGTGAGCAGTTCTTC.

The rearrangement uses TRBV19 and TRBJ1-5; possible D gene TRBD1, 5 bases. This CDR3 contains 14 residues. Germline lookup yields CDR1 LNHDA and CDR2 SQIVND (reference sequence). Deletions cut 6 bases from V and 3 bases from J, with 12 bases between. CDR3 DNA sequence: TGTGCCAGTAGGGCGCAGGGTAACAATCAGCCCCAGCATTTT. As protein: CASRAQGNNQPQHF. The variable domain in full, completed from reference TRBV19 and TRBJ1-5, reads DGGITQSPKYLFRKEGQNVTLSCEQNLNHDAMYWYRQDPGQGLRLIYYSQIVNDFQKGDIAEGYSVSREKKESFPLTVTSAQKNPTAFYLCASRAQGNNQPQHFGDGTRLSIL.

This chain joins TRBV9 and TRBJ2-1, with 9 bases matching TRBD2. Trimming cost V 0 bases and J 6 bases; bases outside gene matches: 4. Germline V gene data show CDR1 as SGDLS and CDR2 as YYNGEE. The CDR3 runs 15 residues. CDR3 sequence (DNA): TGTGCCAGCAGCGTAGTAGCGGGAGTCCCCAATGAGCAGTTCTTC. Its translation is CASSVVAGVPNEQFF.

The rearrangement uses TRBV7-2 and TRBJ2-7; maybe TRBD1 (6 bases). The CDR3 runs 13 residues. Trimming removed 5 bases at V and 7 bases at J, with 15 bases between. Germline CDR1 and CDR2: SGHTA and FQGNSA. The CDR3 region is CASSPRTASEQYF. The DNA of the CDR3 is TGTGCCAGCAGCCCTCGGACAGCTTCGGAGCAGTACTTC.

This chain joins TRBV6-5 and TRBJ2-7, with D tentatively TRBD1 (6 bases). The CDR3 extends over 14 amino acids. V shed 10 bases and J shed 2 bases, with 18 bases lying between them. CDR1 is MNHEY, CDR2 SVGAGI, per germline. The CDR3 nucleotides read TGTGCCACTATCCCAGGGGATCCTACCTACGAGCAGTACTTC. It codes for CATIPGDPTYEQYF.

The chain employs TRBV5-1 and TRBJ2-5; TRBD2 matches 12 bases. V was clipped by 1 base and J by 4 bases; unmatched bases: 5. The CDR3 is made up of 16 amino acids. Germline V gene data show CDR1 as SGHRS and CDR2 as YFSETQ. The CDR3 DNA is TGCGCCAGCAGCTTGAAGACTAGCGGGAGAGGAGAGACCCAGTACTTC. Its protein product is CASSLKTSGRGETQYF.

The chain joins TRBV6-6 to TRBJ1-5; a possible D gene is TRBD1 (6 bases). Trimming left V 2 bases short and J 4 bases short, with 6 bases between. This CDR3 region has 13 residues. From germline, CDR1 is MNHNY and CDR2 SVGAGI (reference sequence). CDR3 residues: CASSYGQNQPQHF. As DNA, the CDR3 is TGTGCCAGCAGTTACGGACAGAATCAGCCCCAGCATTTT.

The V and J genes are TRBV27 and TRBJ1-2; 8 bases are a match to TRBD1. Germline loops: CDR1 MNHEY, CDR2 SMNVEV (reference sequence). V shed 5 bases and J 8 bases; nucleotides not matched to a gene: 13. The CDR3 totals 15 residues. CDR3 sequence (DNA): TGTGCCAGCAGTCCAAATACAGGGGGGACGGGCGGCTACACCTTC. Its protein product is CASSPNTGGTGGYTF.

The chain combines TRBV2 with TRBJ2-2, with D possibly matching TRBD1 (6 bases). CDR1 is SNHLY, CDR2 FYNNEI, per germline. CDR3 length: 16 amino acids. V was pared by 2 bases and J by 3 bases, with 13 bases between. This CDR3 is CASSELRTEYTGELFF. In DNA form, the CDR3 reads TGTGCCAGCAGTGAATTGCGGACAGAGTACACCGGGGAGCTGTTTTTT.

V is TRBV7-2 and J is TRBJ2-6; 8 positions agree with TRBD1. Germline V gene sequence: CDR1 SGHTA, CDR2 FQGNSA. Trimming removed 4 bases from V and 0 bases from J; junction bases left unmatched: 5. The CDR3 extends over 17 amino acids. The CDR3 DNA is TGTGCCAGCAGCTACGGGACAGGACTCTCTGGGGCCAACGTCCTGACTTTC. It codes for CASSYGTGLSGANVLTF.

The chain combines TRBV10-1 with TRBJ1-5; 10 bases fit TRBD1. Trimming at V came to 8 bases and at J to 4 bases, leaving 8 bases not matched to a gene. Germline loops: CDR1 WNHNN, CDR2 SYGVQD (reference sequence). The CDR3 loop spans 15 amino acids. The CDR3 DNA reads TGCGCCAGCCTCGGCGGACAGGGGGTTAATCAGCCCCAGCATTTT. As protein: CASLGGQGVNQPQHF.

The CDR3 DNA reads as TGTGCCAGCAGCTACGGGGACAGGCCGACCTACGAGCAGTACTTC. Translation gives CASSYGDRPTYEQYF. The chain employs TRBV7-2 and TRBJ2-7, with TRBD1 identical over 8 bases. J was trimmed by 2 bases and V by 4 bases; bases with no gene match: 7. CDR1 is SGHTA and CDR2 is FQGNSA in the germline V gene. The CDR3 length is 15 residues.

V usage is TRBV6-1 and J usage is TRBJ2-5, with 11 positions matching TRBD2. Trimming removed 6 bases from V and 7 bases from J; junction bases left unmatched: 10. Germline V lookup: CDR1 MNHNS, CDR2 SASEGT. The CDR3 consists of 15 residues. CDR3 in DNA: TGTGCCAGCAGATCCGGGACTAGCGGATCCGGGACCCAGTACTTC. Its protein is CASRSGTSGSGTQYF.

The CDR3 DNA follows: TGTGCCAGCAGCGTAGGGTGGACAGCTGGCTACACCTTC. Its translation: CASSVGWTAGYTF. The chain has TRBV9 and TRBJ1-2, with TRBD1 as a possible D gene (6 bases). CDR3 length: 13 amino acids. Per the germline V gene, CDR1 is SGDLS and CDR2 is YYNGEE. The V and J ends lost 0 bases and 7 bases respectively, with 10 bases between them. Based on the CDR3 plus reference TRBV9 and TRBJ1-2, the full variable domain is DSGVTQTPKHLITATGQRVTLRCSPRSGDLSVYWYQQSLDQGLQFLIQYYNGEERAKGNILERFSAQQFPDLHSELNLSSLELGDSALYFCASSVGWTAGYTFGSGTRLTVV.